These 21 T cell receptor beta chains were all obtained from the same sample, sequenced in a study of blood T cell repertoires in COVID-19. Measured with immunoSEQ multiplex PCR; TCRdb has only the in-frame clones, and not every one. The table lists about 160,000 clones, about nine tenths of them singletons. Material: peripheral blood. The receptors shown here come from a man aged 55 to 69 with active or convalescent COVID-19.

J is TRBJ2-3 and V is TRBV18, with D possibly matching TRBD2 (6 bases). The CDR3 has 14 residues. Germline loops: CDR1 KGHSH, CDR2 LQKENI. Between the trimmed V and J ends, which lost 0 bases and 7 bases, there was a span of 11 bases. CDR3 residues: CASSPPPGVYTQYF. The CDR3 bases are TGTGCCAGCTCACCACCACCGGGAGTATATACGCAGTATTTT.

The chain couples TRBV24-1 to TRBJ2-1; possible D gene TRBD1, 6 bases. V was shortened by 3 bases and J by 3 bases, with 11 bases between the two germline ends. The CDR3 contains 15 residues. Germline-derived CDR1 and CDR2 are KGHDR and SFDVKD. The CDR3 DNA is TGTGCCACCAGTGATGGACAGTTGGGCTACAATGAGCAGTTCTTC. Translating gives CATSDGQLGYNEQFF.

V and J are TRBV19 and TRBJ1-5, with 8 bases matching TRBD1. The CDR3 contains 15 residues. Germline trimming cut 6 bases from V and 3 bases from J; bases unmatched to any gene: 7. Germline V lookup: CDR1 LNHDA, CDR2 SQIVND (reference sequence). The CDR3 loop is CASSRQGPLNQPQHF. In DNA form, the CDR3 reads TGTGCCAGTAGCAGACAGGGGCCCCTCAATCAGCCCCAGCATTTT.

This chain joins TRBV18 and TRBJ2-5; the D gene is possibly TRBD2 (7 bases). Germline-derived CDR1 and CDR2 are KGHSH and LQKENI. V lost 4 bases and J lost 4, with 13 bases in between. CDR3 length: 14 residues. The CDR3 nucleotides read TGTGCCAGCTCACGTGGGGGGGCCAGAGAGACCCAGTACTTC. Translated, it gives CASSRGGARETQYF.

CDR3 nucleotides: TGCGCCAGCAGCTTGTTGGGACAGAACGAACTATATGGCTACACCTTC. Translating it yields CASSLLGQNELYGYTF. This chain joins TRBV5-1 and TRBJ1-2; 7 bases are shared with TRBD1. CDR3 length equals 16 residues. V was pared by 1 base and J by 5 bases, with 11 bases of the junction left unmatched. Germline CDR1 and CDR2: SGHRS and YFSETQ. Full variable domain (outside the CDR3, taken from reference TRBV5-1 and TRBJ1-2): KAGVTQTPRYLIKTRGQQVTLSCSPISGHRSVSWYQQTPGQGLQFLFEYFSETQRNKGNFPGRFSGRQFSNSRSEMNVSTLELGDSALYLCASSLLGQNELYGYTFGSGTRLTVV.

The CDR3 coding sequence is TGTGCCAGCAGCGAAAAGACTAGCGGAGTGGGAGATACGCAGTATTTT. Protein product: CASSEKTSGVGDTQYF. The rearrangement uses TRBV7-2 and TRBJ2-3, with 9 positions matching TRBD2. The CDR3 is 16 amino acids. The V gene end was trimmed by 5 bases and the J gene end by 5 bases; junction bases not matched to a gene: 11. Germline V gene lookup returns CDR1 SGHTA and CDR2 FQGNSA.

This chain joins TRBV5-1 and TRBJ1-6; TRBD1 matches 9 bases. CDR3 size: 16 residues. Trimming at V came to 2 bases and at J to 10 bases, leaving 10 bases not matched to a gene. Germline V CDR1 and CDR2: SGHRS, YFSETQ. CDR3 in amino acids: CASSFQPRTGESPLHF. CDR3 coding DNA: TGCGCCAGCAGCTTCCAACCCAGGACAGGGGAATCACCCCTCCACTTT.

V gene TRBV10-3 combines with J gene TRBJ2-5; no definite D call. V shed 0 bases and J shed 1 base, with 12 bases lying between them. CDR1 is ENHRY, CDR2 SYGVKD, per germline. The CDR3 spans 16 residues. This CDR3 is CAISESGANLQETQYF. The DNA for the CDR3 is TGTGCCATCAGTGAGTCGGGCGCTAACCTCCAAGAGACCCAGTACTTC.

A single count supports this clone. The CDR3 reads CASSTGGLGYTF. The CDR3 DNA follows: TGTGCCAGCAGTACAGGGGGCCTTGGCTACACCTTC. This rearrangement joins TRBV12-3 or TRBV12-4 to TRBJ1-2; 9 bases are a match to TRBD1. J gave up 7 bases and V 5 bases, and 2 bases lay outside the gene matches. The CDR3 spans 12 residues.

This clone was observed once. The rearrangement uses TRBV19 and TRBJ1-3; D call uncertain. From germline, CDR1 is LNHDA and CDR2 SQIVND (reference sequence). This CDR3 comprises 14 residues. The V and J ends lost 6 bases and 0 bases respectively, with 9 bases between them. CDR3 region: CASSPVSSGNTIYF. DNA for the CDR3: TGTGCCAGTAGCCCGGTTAGCTCTGGAAACACCATATATTTT.

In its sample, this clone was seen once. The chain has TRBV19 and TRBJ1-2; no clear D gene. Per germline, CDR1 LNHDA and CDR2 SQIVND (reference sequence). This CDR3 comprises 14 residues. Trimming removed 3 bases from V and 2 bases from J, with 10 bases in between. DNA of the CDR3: TGTGCCAGTAGTATCGGGAATTCGAACTATGGCTACACCTTC. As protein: CASSIGNSNYGYTF.

CDR3 in amino acids: CASSLGAGNSPLHF. The CDR3 bases are TGCGCCAGCAGCTTGGGGGCCGGTAATTCACCCCTCCACTTT. The chain uses TRBV5-1 and TRBJ1-6; D is ambiguous. The V end lost 0 bases, the J end lost 6 bases, and 7 bases lay between the germline ends. The CDR3 is made up of 14 amino acids. CDR1 SGHRS and CDR2 YFSETQ come from the germline V gene. Full variable domain (rest looked up from reference TRBV5-1 and TRBJ1-6): KAGVTQTPRYLIKTRGQQVTLSCSPISGHRSVSWYQQTPGQGLQFLFEYFSETQRNKGNFPGRFSGRQFSNSRSEMNVSTLELGDSALYLCASSLGAGNSPLHFGNGTRLTVT.

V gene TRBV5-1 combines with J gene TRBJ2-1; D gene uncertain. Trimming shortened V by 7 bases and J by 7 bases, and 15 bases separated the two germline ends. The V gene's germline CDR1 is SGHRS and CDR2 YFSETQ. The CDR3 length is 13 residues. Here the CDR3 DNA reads TGCGCCAGCCGTTCTGTCACTAAGAATGAGCAGTTCTTC. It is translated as CASRSVTKNEQFF.

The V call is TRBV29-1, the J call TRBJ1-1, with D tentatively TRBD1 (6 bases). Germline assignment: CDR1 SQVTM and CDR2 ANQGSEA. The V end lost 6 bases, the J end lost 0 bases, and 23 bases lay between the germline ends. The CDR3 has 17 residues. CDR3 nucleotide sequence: TGCAGCGTCCGATCGGGGGGCCCTCGGGTGATGAACACTGAAGCTTTCTTT. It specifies CSVRSGGPRVMNTEAFF.

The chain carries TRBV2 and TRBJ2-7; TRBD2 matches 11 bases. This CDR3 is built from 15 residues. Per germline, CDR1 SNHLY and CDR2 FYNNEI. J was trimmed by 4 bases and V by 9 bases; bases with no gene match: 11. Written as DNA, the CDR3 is TGTGCCAGTCGACCTAGCGGGGGGCCCAATTACGAGCAGTACTTC. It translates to CASRPSGGPNYEQYF. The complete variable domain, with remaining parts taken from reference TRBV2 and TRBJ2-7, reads EPEVTQTPSHQVTQMGQEVILRCVPISNHLYFYWYRQILGQKVEFLVSFYNNEISEKSEIFDDQFSVERPDGSNFTLKIRSTKLEDSAMYFCASRPSGGPNYEQYFGPGTRLTVT.

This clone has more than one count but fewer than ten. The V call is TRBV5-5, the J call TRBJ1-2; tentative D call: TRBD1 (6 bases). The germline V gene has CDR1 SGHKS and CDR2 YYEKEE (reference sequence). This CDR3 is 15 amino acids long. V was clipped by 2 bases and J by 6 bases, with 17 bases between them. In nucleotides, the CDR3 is TGTGCCAGCAGCTTTGGGGTTTTACAGGGAGATGGCTACACCTTC. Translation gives CASSFGVLQGDGYTF.

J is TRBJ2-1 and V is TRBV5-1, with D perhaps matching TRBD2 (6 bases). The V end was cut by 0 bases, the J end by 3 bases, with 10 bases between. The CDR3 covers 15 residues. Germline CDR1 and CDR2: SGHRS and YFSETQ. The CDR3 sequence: CASSLENGGYNEQFF. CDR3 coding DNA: TGCGCCAGCAGCTTGGAGAACGGGGGCTACAATGAGCAGTTCTTC.

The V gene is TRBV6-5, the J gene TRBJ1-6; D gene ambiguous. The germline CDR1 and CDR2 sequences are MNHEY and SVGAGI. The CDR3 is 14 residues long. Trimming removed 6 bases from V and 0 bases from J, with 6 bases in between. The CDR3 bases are TGTGCCAGCAGGGTGAGCTCCTATAATTCACCCCTCCACTTT. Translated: CASRVSSYNSPLHF.

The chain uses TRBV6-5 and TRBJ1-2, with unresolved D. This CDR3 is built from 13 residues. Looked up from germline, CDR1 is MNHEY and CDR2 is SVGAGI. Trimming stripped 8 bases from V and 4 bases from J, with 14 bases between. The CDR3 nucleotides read TGTGCCAGCTGGACGGGGAGCACCTATGGCTACACCTTC. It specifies CASWTGSTYGYTF.

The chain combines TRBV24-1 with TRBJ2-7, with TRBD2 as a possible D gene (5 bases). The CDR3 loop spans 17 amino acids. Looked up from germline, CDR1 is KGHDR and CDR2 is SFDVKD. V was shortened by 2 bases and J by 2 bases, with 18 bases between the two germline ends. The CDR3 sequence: CATSDSTLYVGAYEQYF. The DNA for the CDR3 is TGTGCCACCAGTGATTCCACTCTTTACGTCGGGGCCTACGAGCAGTACTTC.

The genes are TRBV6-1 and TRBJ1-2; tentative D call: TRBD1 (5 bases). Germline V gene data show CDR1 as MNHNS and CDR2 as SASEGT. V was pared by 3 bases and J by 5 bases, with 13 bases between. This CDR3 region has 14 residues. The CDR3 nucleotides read TGTGCCAGCAGTGACGGGGGTTTGGGTTATGGCTACACCTTC. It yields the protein CASSDGGLGYGYTF.